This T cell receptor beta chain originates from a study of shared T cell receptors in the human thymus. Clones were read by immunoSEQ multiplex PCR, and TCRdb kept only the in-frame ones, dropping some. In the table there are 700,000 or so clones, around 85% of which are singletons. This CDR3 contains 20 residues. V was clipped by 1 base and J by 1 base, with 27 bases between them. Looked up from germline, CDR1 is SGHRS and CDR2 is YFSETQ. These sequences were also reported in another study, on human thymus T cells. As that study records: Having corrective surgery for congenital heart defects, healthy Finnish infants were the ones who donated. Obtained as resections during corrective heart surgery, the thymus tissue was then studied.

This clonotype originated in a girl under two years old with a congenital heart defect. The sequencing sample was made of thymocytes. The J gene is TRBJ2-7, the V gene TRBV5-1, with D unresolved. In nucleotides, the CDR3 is TGCGCCAGCAGCTTGCCCCCCCCACCGATGTGGCAGGTGTATTCCTACGAGCAGTACTTC. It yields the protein CASSLPPPPMWQVYSYEQYF.